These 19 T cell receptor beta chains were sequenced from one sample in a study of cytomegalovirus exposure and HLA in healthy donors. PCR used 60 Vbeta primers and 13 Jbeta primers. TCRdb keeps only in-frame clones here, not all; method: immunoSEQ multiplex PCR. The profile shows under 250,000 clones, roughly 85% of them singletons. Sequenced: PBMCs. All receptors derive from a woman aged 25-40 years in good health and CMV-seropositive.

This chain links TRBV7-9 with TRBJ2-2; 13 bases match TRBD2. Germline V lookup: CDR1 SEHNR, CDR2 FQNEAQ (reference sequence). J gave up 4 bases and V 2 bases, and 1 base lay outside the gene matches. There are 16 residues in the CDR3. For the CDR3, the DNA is TGTGCCAGCAGCTTACGACTAGCGGGGGGCACCGGGGAGCTGTTTTTT. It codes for CASSLRLAGGTGELFF.

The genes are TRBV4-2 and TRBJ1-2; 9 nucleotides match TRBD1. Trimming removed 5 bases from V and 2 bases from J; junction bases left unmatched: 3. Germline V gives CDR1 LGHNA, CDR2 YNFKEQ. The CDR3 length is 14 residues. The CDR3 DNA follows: TGTGCCAGCAGCTATGACAGGGGGAACTATGGCTACACCTTC. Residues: CASSYDRGNYGYTF.

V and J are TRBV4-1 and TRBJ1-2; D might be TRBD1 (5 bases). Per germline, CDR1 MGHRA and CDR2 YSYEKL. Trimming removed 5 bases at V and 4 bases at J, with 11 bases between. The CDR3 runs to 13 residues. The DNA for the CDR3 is TGCGCCAGCAGCGTGACAGACGGCTATGGCTACACCTTC. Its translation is CASSVTDGYGYTF.

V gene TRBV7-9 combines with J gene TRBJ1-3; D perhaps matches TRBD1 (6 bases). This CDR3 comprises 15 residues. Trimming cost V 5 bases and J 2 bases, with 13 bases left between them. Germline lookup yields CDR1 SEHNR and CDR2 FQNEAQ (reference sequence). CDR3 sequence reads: CASSPMTGTGNTIYF. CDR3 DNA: TGTGCCAGCAGCCCCATGACAGGAACTGGAAACACCATATATTTT.

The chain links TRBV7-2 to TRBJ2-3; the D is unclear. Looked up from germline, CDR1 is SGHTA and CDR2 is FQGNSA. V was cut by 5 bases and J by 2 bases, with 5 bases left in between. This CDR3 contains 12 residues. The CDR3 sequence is CASSQNTDTQYF. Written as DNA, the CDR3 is TGTGCCAGCAGCCAAAACACAGATACGCAGTATTTT.

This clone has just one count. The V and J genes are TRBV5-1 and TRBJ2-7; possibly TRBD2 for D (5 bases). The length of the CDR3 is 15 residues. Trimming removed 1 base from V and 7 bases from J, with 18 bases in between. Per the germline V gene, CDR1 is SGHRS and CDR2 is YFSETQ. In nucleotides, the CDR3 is TGCGCCAGCAGCTTGAATTCTGGCCGACGAGGGGAGCAGTACTTC. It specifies CASSLNSGRRGEQYF. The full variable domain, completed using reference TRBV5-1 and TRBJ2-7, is KAGVTQTPRYLIKTRGQQVTLSCSPISGHRSVSWYQQTPGQGLQFLFEYFSETQRNKGNFPGRFSGRQFSNSRSEMNVSTLELGDSALYLCASSLNSGRRGEQYFGPGTRLTVT.

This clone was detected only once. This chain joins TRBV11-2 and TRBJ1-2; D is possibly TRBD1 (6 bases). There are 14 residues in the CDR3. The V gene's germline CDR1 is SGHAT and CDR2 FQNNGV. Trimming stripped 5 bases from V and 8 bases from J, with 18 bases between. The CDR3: CASSPIRGIDGYTF. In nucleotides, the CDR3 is TGTGCCAGCAGCCCCATCAGGGGAATAGACGGCTACACCTTC.

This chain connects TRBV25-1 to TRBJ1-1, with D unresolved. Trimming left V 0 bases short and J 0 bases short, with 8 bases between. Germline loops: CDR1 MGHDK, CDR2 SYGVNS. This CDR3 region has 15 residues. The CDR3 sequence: CASSEYGFMNTEAFF. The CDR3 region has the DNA TGTGCCAGCAGTGAATACGGGTTCATGAACACTGAAGCTTTCTTT.

This CDR3 is CAWDGTGGQPQHF. Written as DNA, the CDR3 is TGTGCCTGGGACGGGACAGGGGGTCAGCCCCAGCATTTT. The chain joins TRBV30 to TRBJ1-5; TRBD1 matches at 11 bases. J gave up 6 bases and V 5 bases, and 3 bases lay outside the gene matches. The germline gives CDR1 GTSNPN, CDR2 SVGIG (reference sequence). The CDR3 loop spans 13 amino acids.

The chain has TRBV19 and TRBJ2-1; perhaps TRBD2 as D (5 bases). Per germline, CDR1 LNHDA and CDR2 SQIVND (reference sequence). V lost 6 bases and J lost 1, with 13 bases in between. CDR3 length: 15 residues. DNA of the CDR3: TGTGCCAGTAGCAAGGAGGCCCGATCCTACAATGAGCAGTTCTTC. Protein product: CASSKEARSYNEQFF.

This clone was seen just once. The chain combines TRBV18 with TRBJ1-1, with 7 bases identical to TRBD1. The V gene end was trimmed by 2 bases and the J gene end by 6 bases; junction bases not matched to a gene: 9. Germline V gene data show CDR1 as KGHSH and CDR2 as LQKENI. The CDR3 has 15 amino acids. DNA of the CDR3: TGTGCCAGCTCACCAGGGCAGGGGGTTGGCGCTGAAGCTTTCTTT. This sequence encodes CASSPGQGVGAEAFF.

The CDR3 reads CASSATSATYEQYF. In DNA form, the CDR3 reads TGTGCCAGCAGCGCGACTAGCGCGACCTACGAGCAGTACTTC. This rearrangement joins TRBV9 to TRBJ2-7; 8 bases align to TRBD2. In germline, CDR1 is SGDLS, CDR2 YYNGEE. The CDR3 extends over 14 amino acids. V was clipped by 3 bases and J by 2 bases; unmatched bases: 4.

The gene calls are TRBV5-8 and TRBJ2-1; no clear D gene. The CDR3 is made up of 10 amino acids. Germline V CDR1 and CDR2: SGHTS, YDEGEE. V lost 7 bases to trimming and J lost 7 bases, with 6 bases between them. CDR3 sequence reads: CASLLNEQFF. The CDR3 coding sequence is TGTGCCAGCCTGCTAAATGAGCAGTTCTTC.

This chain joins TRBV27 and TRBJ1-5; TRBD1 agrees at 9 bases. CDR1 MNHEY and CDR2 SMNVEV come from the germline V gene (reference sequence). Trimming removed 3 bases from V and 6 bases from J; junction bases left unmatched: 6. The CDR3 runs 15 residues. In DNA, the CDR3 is TGTGCCAGCAGTTTTAGGGGACAGGGTAGTCAGCCCCAGCATTTT. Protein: CASSFRGQGSQPQHF.

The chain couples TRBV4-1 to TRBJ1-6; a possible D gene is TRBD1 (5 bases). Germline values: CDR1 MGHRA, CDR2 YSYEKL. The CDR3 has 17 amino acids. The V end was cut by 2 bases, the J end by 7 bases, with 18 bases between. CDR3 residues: CASSQLVGRAFNSPLHF. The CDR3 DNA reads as TGCGCCAGCAGCCAATTAGTGGGCAGGGCCTTCAATTCACCCCTCCACTTT.

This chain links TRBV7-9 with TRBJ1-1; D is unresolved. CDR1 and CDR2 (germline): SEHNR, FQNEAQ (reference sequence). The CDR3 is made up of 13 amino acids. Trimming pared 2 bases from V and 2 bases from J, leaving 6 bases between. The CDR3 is CASSLPGNTEAFF. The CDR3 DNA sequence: TGTGCCAGCAGCTTACCAGGAAACACTGAAGCTTTCTTT.

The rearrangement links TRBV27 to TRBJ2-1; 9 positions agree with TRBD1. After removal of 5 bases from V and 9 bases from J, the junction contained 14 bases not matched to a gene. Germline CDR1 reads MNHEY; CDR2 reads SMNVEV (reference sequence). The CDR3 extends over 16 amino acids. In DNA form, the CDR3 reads TGTGCCAGCAGTAGTGACAGGGGGACGGGGTGGGGTGAGCAGTTCTTC. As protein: CASSSDRGTGWGEQFF.

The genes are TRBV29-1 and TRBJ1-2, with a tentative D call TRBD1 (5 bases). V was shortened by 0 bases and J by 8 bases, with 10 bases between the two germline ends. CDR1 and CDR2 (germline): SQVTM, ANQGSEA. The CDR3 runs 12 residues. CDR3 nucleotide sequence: TGCAGCGTTGAAGATCGGCCAGGGGGCTACACCTTC. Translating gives CSVEDRPGGYTF.

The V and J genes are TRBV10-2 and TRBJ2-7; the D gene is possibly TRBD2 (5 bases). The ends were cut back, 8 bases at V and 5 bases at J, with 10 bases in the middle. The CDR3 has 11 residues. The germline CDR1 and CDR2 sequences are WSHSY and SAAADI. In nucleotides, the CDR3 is TGCGCCAGCGGTCCCGGGGACGAGCAGTACTTC. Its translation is CASGPGDEQYF.